The 29 T cell receptor beta chains below come from one sample, sequenced in a study of T cells in Graves' hyperthyroidism and ophthalmopathy. RNA transcripts gave rise to amplified TCR beta CDR3 regions. Researchers ran a first-round RT-PCR on the TCR CDR3 using the HTBI primer set. Each CDR3 protein gets one entry after TCRdb re-called the multiplex PCR reads with MiXCR. The sample consists of some 740,000 distinct CDR3 sequences, around 13% of them appearing once. The sample consisted of blood. The source of these receptors is a woman aged 18-29 years with Graves' hyperthyroidism.

This clonotype was found a few times. The chain has TRBV19 and TRBJ2-7; 9 bases match TRBD2. In germline, CDR1 is LNHDA, CDR2 SQIVND (reference sequence). CDR3 length: 15 residues. J lost 6 bases, V lost 7 bases, and 13 bases had no gene match. The CDR3 nucleotides are TGTGCCAGTAAGGACCAAGCGGGAGGTGGTTTCGAGCAGTACTTC. The encoded protein is CASKDQAGGGFEQYF.

V usage is TRBV7-8 and J usage is TRBJ1-2, with TRBD1 as a possible D gene (6 bases). V was trimmed by 4 bases and J by 7 bases, leaving 13 bases between them. Germline loops: CDR1 SGHVS, CDR2 FQNEAQ. The CDR3 sequence is 13 residues long. The CDR3 protein is CASSSGGAGGYTF. DNA for the CDR3: TGTGCCAGCAGCTCTGGGGGGGCCGGTGGCTACACCTTC.

The V and J genes are TRBV7-2 and TRBJ2-7; 10 nucleotides agree with TRBD2. V lost 2 bases and J lost 2; bases outside the gene matches: 3. The CDR3 runs 15 residues. CDR1 and CDR2 (germline): SGHTA, FQGNSA. CDR3 protein: CASSLPGLAAYEQYF. The DNA of the CDR3 is TGTGCCAGCAGCTTACCTGGACTAGCGGCCTACGAGCAGTACTTC.

V and J are TRBV19 and TRBJ2-3, with D tentatively TRBD2 (5 bases). The germline CDR1 and CDR2 sequences are LNHDA and SQIVND (reference sequence). The CDR3 has 15 residues. V lost 10 bases and J 0 bases, leaving 17 bases between the germline ends. The CDR3 sequence is CATRNGVPSTDTQYF. CDR3 DNA sequence: TGTGCCACCCGGAACGGGGTACCGAGCACAGATACGCAGTATTTT. Using reference TRBV19 and TRBJ2-3 for the parts outside the CDR3, the full variable domain is DGGITQSPKYLFRKEGQNVTLSCEQNLNHDAMYWYRQDPGQGLRLIYYSQIVNDFQKGDIAEGYSVSREKKESFPLTVTSAQKNPTAFYLCATRNGVPSTDTQYFGPGTRLTVL.

About this clonotype itself: This may be a read error, as it is one base from a much larger clone. The chain links TRBV7-9 to TRBJ2-3; 11 bases are a match to TRBD2. The V gene's germline CDR1 is SEHNR and CDR2 FQNEAQ (reference sequence). This CDR3 region has 15 residues. CDR3 region: CAGSLAGGQQPTQYF. The DNA for the CDR3 is TGTGCCGGCAGCCTAGCGGGAGGACAACAACCCACGCAGTATTTT.

The genes are TRBV3-1 and TRBJ1-1, with TRBD1 matching over 7 bases. With 3 bases clipped from V and 3 bases from J, the junction kept 4 bases outside the gene matches. The CDR3 sequence is 14 residues long. CDR1 is LGHDT and CDR2 is YNNKEL in the germline V gene (reference sequence). CDR3 DNA sequence: TGTGCCAGCAGCCAGGCTGACAGGGACACTGAAGCTTTCTTT. Amino acid sequence: CASSQADRDTEAFF.

As concerns this clonotype: One end of the junction is discordant with germline, which a read error may explain. The chain combines TRBV19 with TRBJ2-4; the D gene is possibly TRBD1 (5 bases). The CDR3 has 15 amino acids. Germline assignment: CDR1 LNHDA and CDR2 SQIVND (reference sequence). The CDR3 loop reads CACSISRQSQNIQYF. CDR3 nucleotides: TGTGCCTGTAGTATTTCCCGACAGAGCCAAAACATTCAGTACTTC. The whole variable domain, filled in from reference TRBV19 and TRBJ2-4, reads DGGITQSPKYLFRKEGQNVTLSCEQNLNHDAMYWYRQDPGQGLRLIYYSQIVNDFQKGDIAEGYSVSREKKESFPLTVTSAQKNPTAFYLCACSISRQSQNIQYFGAGTRLSVL.

This clonotype was seen a few times. This chain joins TRBV20-1 and TRBJ1-6; 8 nucleotides align to TRBD1. The CDR3 totals 17 residues. V shed 6 bases and J 8 bases; nucleotides not matched to a gene: 18. Germline V gene lookup returns CDR1 DFQATT and CDR2 SNEGSKA (reference sequence). Here the CDR3 reads CSASPPPGRGLDSPLHF. The CDR3 DNA sequence: TGCAGTGCATCGCCCCCTCCCGGCAGGGGGCTGGATTCACCCCTCCACTTT.

This clonotype was counted many times. The V gene is TRBV18, the J gene TRBJ2-5; tentative D call: TRBD1 (5 bases). Per the germline V gene, CDR1 is KGHSH and CDR2 is LQKENI. This CDR3 region has 14 residues. With 3 bases removed from V and 3 bases from J, the gap between germline ends came to 11 bases. The CDR3 protein is CASSPLWGEETQYF. As DNA, the CDR3 is TGTGCCAGCTCACCCCTCTGGGGCGAAGAGACCCAGTACTTC.

This clonotype was picked up many times. V is TRBV3-1 and J is TRBJ2-3; D is undetermined. The germline V gene encodes CDR1 LGHDT and CDR2 YNNKEL (reference sequence). The CDR3 is 14 residues long. Trimming took 0 bases from V and 2 from J, leaving 6 bases between them. This CDR3 reads CASSQEAITDTQYF. CDR3 bases: TGTGCCAGCAGCCAAGAGGCGATCACAGATACGCAGTATTTT.

This clonotype appeared a few times. The rearrangement joins TRBV30 to TRBJ1-4; D remains unclear. The V and J ends lost 3 bases and 8 bases respectively, with 13 bases between them. The germline gives CDR1 GTSNPN, CDR2 SVGIG (reference sequence). CDR3 size: 13 residues. This CDR3 is CAWSERVGEKLFF. CDR3 DNA: TGTGCCTGGAGCGAAAGGGTAGGAGAAAAACTGTTTTTT.

This clonotype was seen repeatedly, ten times or more. The V call is TRBV6-2 or TRBV6-3, the J call TRBJ1-1, with D possibly TRBD1 on 5 matching bases. V was trimmed by 6 bases and J by 4 bases, leaving 12 bases between them. Germline assignment: CDR1 MNHEY and CDR2 SVGEGT. This CDR3 is 13 amino acids long. CDR3 region: CASRLFGATEAFF. CDR3 nucleotides: TGTGCCAGCAGACTGTTTGGGGCCACTGAAGCTTTCTTT.

This sequence joins TRBV2 and TRBJ2-1, with 9 bases that match TRBD1. J lost 9 bases, V lost 7 bases, and 7 bases had no gene match. The CDR3 is 13 residues long. Germline V gene lookup returns CDR1 SNHLY and CDR2 FYNNEI. DNA for the CDR3: TGTGCCAGCAAAGAACAGGGGGCGGGTGAGCAGTTCTTC. Translation gives CASKEQGAGEQFF. The whole variable domain, remainder taken from reference TRBV2 and TRBJ2-1, is EPEVTQTPSHQVTQMGQEVILRCVPISNHLYFYWYRQILGQKVEFLVSFYNNEISEKSEIFDDQFSVERPDGSNFTLKIRSTKLEDSAMYFCASKEQGAGEQFFGPGTRLTVL.

In regard to this clonotype: Sequence at one end of the junction differs from germline and may be a read error. The V call is TRBV7-9, the J call TRBJ2-7, with TRBD2 identical over 8 bases. Per the germline V gene, CDR1 is SEHNR and CDR2 is FQNEAQ (reference sequence). The CDR3 has 14 amino acids. CDR3 sequence: CASSLYAGGHEQYF. The CDR3 DNA reads TGCGCCAGCAGCTTGTACGCGGGAGGCCACGAGCAGTACTTC. Variable domain in full (rest from reference TRBV7-9 and TRBJ2-7): DTGVSQNPRHKITKRGQNVTFRCDPISEHNRLYWYRQTLGQGPEFLTYFQNEAQLEKSRLLSDRFSAERPKGSFSTLEIQRTEQGDSAMYLCASSLYAGGHEQYFGPGTRLTVT.

This clonotype came up many times. This chain joins TRBV20-1 and TRBJ2-1, with unresolved D. Germline values: CDR1 DFQATT, CDR2 SNEGSKA (reference sequence). Trimming took off 0 bases at V and 6 bases at J, with 15 bases between the two ends. The CDR3 extends over 15 amino acids. CDR3: CSARDFPGPVNEQFF. The CDR3 DNA reads TGCAGTGCTAGAGATTTTCCGGGTCCGGTCAATGAGCAGTTCTTC.

V and J are TRBV19 and TRBJ2-7; D ambiguous. The V and J ends lost 3 bases and 5 bases respectively, with 11 bases between them. The V gene's germline CDR1 is LNHDA and CDR2 SQIVND (reference sequence). This CDR3 comprises 13 residues. The DNA for the CDR3 is TGTGCCAGTAGTATGATGGATATCGACGAGCAGTACTTC. Amino acid sequence: CASSMMDIDEQYF.

This clonotype has at least ten counts. The chain couples TRBV4-1 to TRBJ2-7; D may be TRBD1 or TRBD2 (5 bases each). V gave up 0 bases and J gave up 7 bases, with 16 bases separating them. The CDR3 has 15 residues. The V gene's germline CDR1 is MGHRA and CDR2 YSYEKL. The CDR3 nucleotides read TGCGCCAGCAGCCAAGATGGGGACCCCCTTAGGGAGCAGTACTTC. Amino acids: CASSQDGDPLREQYF.

The V call is TRBV3-1, the J call TRBJ2-1; 13 bases match TRBD2. V gave up 3 bases and J gave up 7 bases; unmatched junction bases: 3. This CDR3 is 15 amino acids long. CDR1 is LGHDT, CDR2 YNNKEL, per germline (reference sequence). The CDR3: CASSHWTSGRNEQFF. CDR3 nucleotide sequence: TGTGCCAGCAGCCATTGGACTAGCGGGAGAAATGAGCAGTTCTTC.

The sample holds many counts of this clonotype. This chain connects TRBV2 to TRBJ1-1; D is uncertain. The CDR3 consists of 13 residues. Trimming took 7 bases from V and 5 from J, leaving 14 bases between them. Per germline, CDR1 SNHLY and CDR2 FYNNEI. The chain's CDR3 is CASNDLDGTEAFF. The DNA of the CDR3 is TGTGCCAGCAACGACTTGGACGGGACTGAAGCTTTCTTT.

This clonotype was detected ten times or more. The chain has TRBV2 and TRBJ2-3, with D unclear. Germline assignment: CDR1 SNHLY and CDR2 FYNNEI. CDR3 length: 14 residues. Trimming pared 6 bases from V and 3 bases from J, leaving 13 bases between. The CDR3 nucleotides read TGTGCCAGCAGACCCCCCGGGTGGACAGATACGCAGTATTTT. It specifies CASRPPGWTDTQYF. The full variable domain, in which reference TRBV2 and TRBJ2-3 provide the parts outside the CDR3, is EPEVTQTPSHQVTQMGQEVILRCVPISNHLYFYWYRQILGQKVEFLVSFYNNEISEKSEIFDDQFSVERPDGSNFTLKIRSTKLEDSAMYFCASRPPGWTDTQYFGPGTRLTVL.

This clonotype was counted only a few times. This chain links TRBV7-8 with TRBJ1-2; D gene uncertain. The CDR3 consists of 17 residues. V was cut by 2 bases and J by 6 bases, with 22 bases left in between. CDR1 and CDR2 from the germline V gene are SGHVS and FQNEAQ. The CDR3 protein is CASSLTLGRPGPDGYTF. The DNA of the CDR3 is TGTGCCAGCAGCTTAACCCTAGGACGGCCGGGTCCCGATGGCTACACCTTC.

There are many counts of this clonotype. This chain uses TRBV9 with TRBJ1-2; D is possibly TRBD1 (6 bases). The CDR3 runs 18 residues. V lost 0 bases, J lost 4 bases, and 22 bases lay in between. Germline assignment: CDR1 SGDLS and CDR2 YYNGEE. CDR3 DNA sequence: TGTGCCAGCAGCGTAGATTGGGGGGCCGGGACCCAAAGCTATGGCTACACCTTC. Translation gives CASSVDWGAGTQSYGYTF.

CDR3 in DNA: TGTGCCAGCACCCCCAACCCCGGGACTAGCGGGATTGAGACCCAGTACTTC. Protein sequence: CASTPNPGTSGIETQYF. The chain has TRBV2 and TRBJ2-5; 13 nucleotides align to TRBD2. V was clipped by 7 bases and J by 5 bases; unmatched bases: 13. CDR1 SNHLY and CDR2 FYNNEI come from the germline V gene. This CDR3 has 17 amino acids. Complete variable domain (other parts from reference TRBV2 and TRBJ2-5): EPEVTQTPSHQVTQMGQEVILRCVPISNHLYFYWYRQILGQKVEFLVSFYNNEISEKSEIFDDQFSVERPDGSNFTLKIRSTKLEDSAMYFCASTPNPGTSGIETQYFGPGTRLLVL.

This clonotype was counted at least ten times. This rearrangement joins TRBV13 to TRBJ2-1, with D possibly called TRBD1 or TRBD2 (5 bases each). The V end lost 0 bases, the J end lost 9 bases, and 12 bases lay between the germline ends. Germline V CDR1 and CDR2: PRHDT, FYEKMQ (reference sequence). The CDR3 consists of 14 residues. This CDR3 is CASSLGGLGAEQFF. The CDR3 DNA follows: TGTGCCAGCAGCTTAGGAGGGCTCGGGGCTGAGCAGTTCTTC.

Comments on this clonotype: This may stem from a read error, because a much larger clone lies one nucleotide away. The CDR3 loop is CASTPKGSPEAFF. As DNA, the CDR3 is TGTGCCAGCACTCCGAAGGGTAGCCCTGAAGCTTTCTTT. The rearrangement joins TRBV28 to TRBJ1-1; no clear D gene. V was pared by 7 bases and J by 6 bases, with 15 bases between. Germline values: CDR1 MDHEN, CDR2 SYDVKM. The CDR3 sequence is 13 residues long.

This chain connects TRBV6-1 to TRBJ2-5; 7 positions agree with TRBD2. The germline CDR1 and CDR2 sequences are MNHNS and SASEGT. V lost 2 bases to trimming and J lost 5 bases; unmatched junction nucleotides: 8. The length of the CDR3 is 15 residues. CDR3 sequence (DNA): TGTGCCAGCAGTGAATGGGGAGGGACCAAGGAGACCCAGTACTTC. Its translation is CASSEWGGTKETQYF.

The J gene is TRBJ1-6, the V gene TRBV9; D uncertain. Per the germline V gene, CDR1 is SGDLS and CDR2 is YYNGEE. The CDR3 has 13 amino acids. V was trimmed by 1 base and J by 5 bases, leaving 4 bases between them. DNA for the CDR3: TGTGCCAGCAGCGTACGGGATAATTCACCCCTCCACTTT. Its translation: CASSVRDNSPLHF.

The sample holds a few counts of this clonotype. The chain employs TRBV12-3 or TRBV12-4 and TRBJ2-7; no firm D call. The CDR3 totals 9 residues. The CDR3 region has the DNA TGTGAGGGCGGTTACGAGCAGTACTTC. It is translated as CEGGYEQYF.

This clonotype was detected ten times or more. The chain combines TRBV28 with TRBJ2-5, with D perhaps assigned TRBD1 or TRBD2 (6 bases each). The germline V and J ends were trimmed by 3 bases and 5 bases, with 22 bases remaining between them. The CDR3 consists of 17 residues. CDR1 and CDR2 (germline): MDHEN, SYDVKM. Here the CDR3 reads CASSFLGAGRGGETQYF. The DNA of the CDR3 is TGTGCCAGCAGTTTTCTCGGTGCGGGCCGAGGGGGGGAGACCCAGTACTTC.